Sequencing of this T cell receptor beta chain was carried out in a study of blood T cell repertoires in COVID-19. Study details: There were acute and convalescent COVID-19 samples, and they came from the United States, Italy and Spain. In each case, the material was cDNA or gDNA derived from T cells, B-cell-depleted T cells, or PBMCs.

V trimming: 8 bases; J trimming: 2 bases; junction bases outside the gene matches: 8. Per germline, CDR1 SGHTA and CDR2 FQGNSA. The CDR3 sequence is 14 residues long. Per the authors' pipeline: For nucleated cells, counts were estimated from reference gene primer amplification. TCRdb's copy holds only in-frame clones and misses some; the assay was immunoSEQ multiplex PCR. V and J calls and clone size are given by that table; D and trimming were obtained from the DNA. The sample includes approximately 120,000 clones, around three quarters seen only once; the top ten take roughly 2%. The sample was peripheral blood. V usage is TRBV7-2 and J usage is TRBJ2-7; 8 bases line up with TRBD1. This TCR was recovered from a woman between 65 and 79 years old with acute or convalescent COVID-19. In DNA form, the CDR3 reads TGTGCCAGCTCCCCCGGACAGGGCCCCTACGAGCAGTACTTC. It specifies CASSPGQGPYEQYF.